The 8 T cell receptor beta chains below come from one sample, sequenced in a study of blood T cell repertoires in COVID-19. Measured with immunoSEQ multiplex PCR; TCRdb has only the in-frame clones, and not every one. The sample records just under 90,000 clones, over 90% being singletons. Sample: peripheral blood. These receptors were obtained from a man in his sixties with acute or convalescent COVID-19.

This clone was counted once. The CDR3 spells CASSVGSLAGARAGELFF. CDR3 DNA: TGTGCCAGCAGCGTAGGGTCACTAGCGGGAGCCCGAGCCGGGGAGCTGTTTTTT. The chain joins TRBV9 to TRBJ2-2; 11 positions match TRBD2. The CDR3 length is 18 residues. J lost 6 bases, V lost 0 bases, and 10 bases had no gene match. The germline CDR1 and CDR2 sequences are SGDLS and YYNGEE.

The chain is built from TRBV7-2 and TRBJ1-2; weak D call: TRBD1 (5 bases). CDR3 length: 16 residues. V gave up 5 bases and J gave up 5 bases, with 21 bases separating them. Germline V gene sequence: CDR1 SGHTA, CDR2 FQGNSA. CDR3 nucleotides: TGTGCCAGCAGCGACCGGCCGCGGGGCGACGGGTATGGCTACACCTTC. This translates into CASSDRPRGDGYGYTF.

The chain employs TRBV28 and TRBJ1-1, with 11 bases aligning to TRBD1. This CDR3 is 17 amino acids long. With 5 bases clipped from V and 3 bases from J, the junction kept 11 bases outside the gene matches. The V gene's germline CDR1 is MDHEN and CDR2 SYDVKM. CDR3 DNA: TGTGCCAGCAGTCCTCATCCCCCGGGACAGGGGGACACTGAAGCTTTCTTT. This translates into CASSPHPPGQGDTEAFF.

The rearrangement links TRBV6-5 to TRBJ1-5; a weak D match, TRBD1 (6 bases). The V end was cut by 3 bases, the J end by 6 bases, with 12 bases between. The germline V gene encodes CDR1 MNHEY and CDR2 SVGAGI. This CDR3 spans 14 amino acids. CDR3 amino acids: CASSYTGLFQPQHF. The DNA of the CDR3 is TGTGCCAGCAGTTATACAGGGCTTTTTCAGCCCCAGCATTTT.

The chain carries TRBV11-2 and TRBJ2-1; 10 bases are a match to TRBD2. This CDR3 region has 17 residues. Germline trimming cut 4 bases from V and 2 bases from J; bases unmatched to any gene: 8. Germline CDR1 is SGHAT and CDR2 is FQNNGV. The CDR3: CASSYSTGTSAYNEQFF. DNA for the CDR3: TGTGCCAGCAGCTATTCAACCGGGACTAGCGCCTACAATGAGCAGTTCTTC. The variable domain in full, completed from reference TRBV11-2 and TRBJ2-1, reads EAGVAQSPRYKIIEKRQSVAFWCNPISGHATLYWYQQILGQGPKLLIQFQNNGVVDDSQLPKDRFSAERLKGVDSTLKIQPAKLEDSAVYLCASSYSTGTSAYNEQFFGPGTRLTVL.

The chain recombines TRBV28 with TRBJ1-1; TRBD1 might be the D (5 bases). The CDR3 totals 18 residues. With 7 bases removed from V and 0 bases from J, the gap between germline ends came to 24 bases. Germline values: CDR1 MDHEN, CDR2 SYDVKM. CDR3 amino acids: CASTARAGFLLMNTEAFF. DNA for the CDR3: TGTGCCAGCACCGCTAGAGCAGGGTTCCTACTCATGAACACTGAAGCTTTCTTT.

This sequence joins TRBV4-1 and TRBJ1-5; 10 positions agree with TRBD1. This CDR3 is built from 14 residues. The germline V gene has CDR1 MGHRA and CDR2 YSYEKL. Unmatched junction bases numbered 1, after V lost 4 bases and J lost 4 bases. Here the CDR3 reads CASSPGQGNQPQHF. CDR3 DNA sequence: TGCGCCAGCAGCCCGGGACAGGGGAATCAGCCCCAGCATTTT.

This rearrangement joins TRBV5-1 to TRBJ2-1; TRBD1 aligns across 8 bases. With 0 bases clipped from V and 7 bases from J, the junction kept 9 bases outside the gene matches. Germline V CDR1 and CDR2: SGHRS, YFSETQ. CDR3 size: 16 residues. As DNA, the CDR3 is TGCGCCAGCAGCTTGGCCCCGGCAGGGGGCGGGAATGAGCAGTTCTTC. Translating gives CASSLAPAGGGNEQFF.